Below are 12 T cell receptor beta chains sequenced from a single sample in a study of graft-versus-host responses after intestinal transplantation. These receptors are not linked to any known antigen. Method: immunoSEQ multiplex PCR; TCRdb's copy keeps in-frame clones and lacks some. This table holds over 65,000 clones, 91% found once. This material consisted of unstimulated CD4+ T cells sorted from spleen or lymph node cells, taken before intestinal transplant. The receptors stem from a human donor who received an intestinal transplant.

V is TRBV10-3 and J is TRBJ1-5; D might be TRBD1 (5 bases). Trimming took 10 bases from V and 6 from J, leaving 16 bases between them. The CDR3 consists of 13 residues. Germline V gene data show CDR1 as ENHRY and CDR2 as SYGVKD. CDR3 sequence (DNA): TGTGCCACCCAGCGGCAGGGAGGTCAGCCCCAGCATTTT. Amino acid sequence: CATQRQGGQPQHF.

V usage is TRBV20-1 and J usage is TRBJ1-2; D not resolved. V was pared by 6 bases and J by 0 bases, with 5 bases between. CDR1 and CDR2 from the germline V gene are DFQATT and SNEGSKA (reference sequence). The CDR3 sequence is 11 residues long. The CDR3 protein is CSALSNYGYTF. The CDR3 region has the DNA TGCAGTGCCCTTTCTAACTATGGCTACACCTTC.

The CDR3 is CASSIPGDQPQHF. CDR3 nucleotide sequence: TGTGCCAGTAGTATCCCGGGGGATCAGCCCCAGCATTTT. The chain carries TRBV19 and TRBJ1-5, with D perhaps matching TRBD1 (5 bases). V was cut by 3 bases and J by 5 bases, with 8 bases left in between. The CDR3 loop spans 13 amino acids. Germline CDR1 and CDR2: LNHDA and SQIVND (reference sequence).

The CDR3 region has the DNA TGTGCCATCAGTGCCCGAGGGTACACTGAAGCTTTCTTT. Translated: CAISARGYTEAFF. V gene TRBV10-3 combines with J gene TRBJ1-1, with no clear D. Trimming cost V 4 bases and J 3 bases, with 9 bases left between them. Germline assignment: CDR1 ENHRY and CDR2 SYGVKD. The CDR3 consists of 13 residues.

V and J are TRBV19 and TRBJ2-1; D is ambiguous. This CDR3 comprises 14 residues. With 3 bases removed from V and 5 bases from J, the gap between germline ends came to 11 bases. CDR1 is LNHDA and CDR2 is SQIVND in the germline V gene (reference sequence). CDR3 bases: TGTGCCAGTAGTATTCACACAGCCCACAATGAGCAGTTCTTC. It yields the protein CASSIHTAHNEQFF.

This rearrangement joins TRBV7-2 to TRBJ2-7; TRBD2 matches 7 bases. Unmatched junction bases numbered 7, after V lost 3 bases and J lost 2 bases. CDR1 and CDR2 (germline): SGHTA, FQGNSA. CDR3 size: 15 residues. CDR3 sequence (DNA): TGTGCCAGCAGCTTTACTAGCGACAACGCCTACGAGCAGTACTTC. Translated, it gives CASSFTSDNAYEQYF. The full variable domain, completed using reference TRBV7-2 and TRBJ2-7, is GAGVSQSPSNKVTEKGKDVELRCDPISGHTALYWYRQSLGQGLEFLIYFQGNSAPDKSGLPSDRFSAERTGGSVSTLTIQRTQQEDSAVYLCASSFTSDNAYEQYFGPGTRLTVT.

The chain uses TRBV5-4 and TRBJ1-3, with D possibly TRBD1 on 6 matching bases. Germline V lookup: CDR1 SGHNT, CDR2 YYREEE (reference sequence). V lost 3 bases to trimming and J lost 4 bases, with 11 bases between them. The CDR3 loop spans 14 amino acids. CDR3 in amino acids: CASSSGDVGNTIYF. The DNA for the CDR3 is TGTGCCAGCAGCTCAGGGGATGTAGGAAACACCATATATTTT.

This chain connects TRBV5-6 to TRBJ1-1, with D possibly being TRBD1 (6 bases). CDR3 length equals 15 residues. Germline V gene data show CDR1 as SGHDT and CDR2 as YYEEEE. V gave up 4 bases and J gave up 2 bases, with 15 bases separating them. In DNA, the CDR3 is TGTGCCAGCAGCCCCCAGGACAGACGAAACACTGAAGCTTTCTTT. It translates to CASSPQDRRNTEAFF.

The V gene is TRBV11-2, the J gene TRBJ1-2, with D hard to call. There are 14 residues in the CDR3. Germline loops: CDR1 SGHAT, CDR2 FQNNGV. The germline V and J ends were trimmed by 1 base and 14 bases, with 20 bases remaining between them. The CDR3 region is CASSLGPPWEGRTF. The CDR3 DNA sequence: TGTGCCAGCAGCTTAGGACCCCCCTGGGAGGGAAGAACCTTC.

The V gene is TRBV2, the J gene TRBJ1-2; D is unresolved. The germline CDR1 and CDR2 sequences are SNHLY and FYNNEI. V was cut by 4 bases and J by 8 bases, with 17 bases left in between. The CDR3 sequence is 14 residues long. The CDR3 spells CASSVLGPSMGYTF. CDR3 coding DNA: TGTGCCAGCAGTGTTTTGGGCCCCTCTATGGGCTACACCTTC. Full variable domain (missing parts from reference TRBV2 and TRBJ1-2): EPEVTQTPSHQVTQMGQEVILRCVPISNHLYFYWYRQILGQKVEFLVSFYNNEISEKSEIFDDQFSVERPDGSNFTLKIRSTKLEDSAMYFCASSVLGPSMGYTFGSGTRLTVV.

This chain joins TRBV13 and TRBJ2-1, with 9 bases aligning to TRBD2. The CDR3 is 19 amino acids. CDR1 is PRHDT and CDR2 is FYEKMQ in the germline V gene (reference sequence). J gave up 0 bases and V 1 base, and 10 bases lay outside the gene matches. Here the CDR3 reads CASSLVSAGGPNSYNEQFF. DNA of the CDR3: TGTGCCAGCAGCTTAGTGTCGGCGGGGGGGCCAAACTCCTACAATGAGCAGTTCTTC. Drawing the rest from reference TRBV13 and TRBJ2-1, the complete variable domain is AAGVIQSPRHLIKEKRETATLKCYPIPRHDTVYWYQQGPGQDPQFLISFYEKMQSDKGSIPDRFSAQQFSDYHSELNMSSLELGDSALYFCASSLVSAGGPNSYNEQFFGPGTRLTVL.

The rearrangement joins TRBV30 to TRBJ1-5; D unclear. Trimming removed 0 bases at V and 7 bases at J, with 7 bases between. The V gene's germline CDR1 is GTSNPN and CDR2 SVGIG (reference sequence). The CDR3 covers 12 residues. The CDR3 DNA reads as TGTGCCTGGAGTGTACGGGGACAGCCCCAGCATTTT. Amino acid sequence: CAWSVRGQPQHF.